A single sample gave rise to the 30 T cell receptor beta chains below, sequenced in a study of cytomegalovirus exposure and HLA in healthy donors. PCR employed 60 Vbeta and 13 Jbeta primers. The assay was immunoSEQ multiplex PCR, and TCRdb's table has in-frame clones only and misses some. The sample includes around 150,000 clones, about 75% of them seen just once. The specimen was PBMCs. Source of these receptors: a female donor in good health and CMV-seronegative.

DNA for the CDR3: TGCGCCAGCAGCTTGGAGGGGGGGGCAAGGAAAGAGACCCAGTACTTC. This translates into CASSLEGGARKETQYF. The chain joins TRBV5-1 to TRBJ2-5; D might be TRBD2 (7 bases). The CDR3 contains 16 residues. V was shortened by 0 bases and J by 3 bases, with 15 bases between the two germline ends. CDR1 is SGHRS and CDR2 is YFSETQ in the germline V gene.

The chain's CDR3 is CASSFTPGEKLFF. CDR3 bases: TGCGCCAGCAGCTTTACCCCCGGGGAAAAACTGTTTTTT. The V call is TRBV5-1, the J call TRBJ1-4; no clear D. In germline, CDR1 is SGHRS, CDR2 YFSETQ. V dropped 2 bases and J dropped 8 bases, with 10 bases sitting between them. This CDR3 has 13 amino acids.

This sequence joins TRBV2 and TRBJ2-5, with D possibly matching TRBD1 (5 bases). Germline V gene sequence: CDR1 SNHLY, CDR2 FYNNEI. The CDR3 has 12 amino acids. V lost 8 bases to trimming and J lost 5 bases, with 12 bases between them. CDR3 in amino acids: CASGRVEETQYF. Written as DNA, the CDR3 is TGTGCCAGCGGCAGGGTGGAGGAGACCCAGTACTTC.

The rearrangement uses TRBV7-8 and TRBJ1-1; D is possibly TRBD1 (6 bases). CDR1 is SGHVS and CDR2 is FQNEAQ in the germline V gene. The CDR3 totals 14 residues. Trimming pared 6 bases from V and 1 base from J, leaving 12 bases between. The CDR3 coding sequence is TGTGCCAGCAGAGTACAGGGACCGAACACTGAAGCTTTCTTT. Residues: CASRVQGPNTEAFF.

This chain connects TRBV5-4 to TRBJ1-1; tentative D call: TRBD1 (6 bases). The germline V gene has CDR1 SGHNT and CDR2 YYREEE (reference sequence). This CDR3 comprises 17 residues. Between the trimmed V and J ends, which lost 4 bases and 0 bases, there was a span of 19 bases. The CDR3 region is CASSPGPRQAVNTEAFF. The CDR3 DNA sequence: TGTGCCAGCAGCCCTGGACCGCGACAGGCTGTGAACACTGAAGCTTTCTTT.

The CDR3 DNA sequence: TGCGCCAGCAGCCTTGACAGGGGAGGAGGCTATGGCTACACCTTC. Translating it yields CASSLDRGGGYGYTF. V is TRBV5-1 and J is TRBJ1-2; 8 nucleotides line up with TRBD1. Germline V gene lookup returns CDR1 SGHRS and CDR2 YFSETQ. CDR3 size: 15 residues. After removal of 4 bases from V and 4 bases from J, the junction contained 9 bases not matched to a gene. The whole variable domain, filled in from reference TRBV5-1 and TRBJ1-2, reads KAGVTQTPRYLIKTRGQQVTLSCSPISGHRSVSWYQQTPGQGLQFLFEYFSETQRNKGNFPGRFSGRQFSNSRSEMNVSTLELGDSALYLCASSLDRGGGYGYTFGSGTRLTVV.

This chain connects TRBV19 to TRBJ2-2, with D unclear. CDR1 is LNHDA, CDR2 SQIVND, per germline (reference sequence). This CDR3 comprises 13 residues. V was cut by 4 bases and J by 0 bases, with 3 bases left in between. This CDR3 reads CASSTSNTGELFF. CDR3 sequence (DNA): TGTGCCAGTAGTACCTCGAACACCGGGGAGCTGTTTTTT.

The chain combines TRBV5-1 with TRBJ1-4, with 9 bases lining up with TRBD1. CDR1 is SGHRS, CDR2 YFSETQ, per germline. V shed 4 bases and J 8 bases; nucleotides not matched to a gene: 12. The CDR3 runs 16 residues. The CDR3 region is CASSLEGQGKGEKLFF. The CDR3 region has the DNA TGCGCCAGCAGCCTCGAGGGACAGGGAAAGGGGGAAAAACTGTTTTTT.

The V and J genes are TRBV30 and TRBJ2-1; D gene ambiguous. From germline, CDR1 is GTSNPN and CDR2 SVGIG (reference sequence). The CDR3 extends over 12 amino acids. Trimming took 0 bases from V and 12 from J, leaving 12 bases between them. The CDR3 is CAWSVLRESQFF. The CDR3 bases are TGTGCCTGGAGTGTATTGCGTGAGTCGCAGTTCTTC.

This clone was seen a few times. Here the CDR3 DNA reads TGCGCCAGCAGCCTAGAAAGAGGGACCCAGTACTTC. Residues: CASSLERGTQYF. V is TRBV5-1 and J is TRBJ2-5; no clear D gene. Germline CDR1 reads SGHRS; CDR2 reads YFSETQ. V lost 4 bases and J lost 7, with 11 bases in between. The length of the CDR3 is 12 residues.

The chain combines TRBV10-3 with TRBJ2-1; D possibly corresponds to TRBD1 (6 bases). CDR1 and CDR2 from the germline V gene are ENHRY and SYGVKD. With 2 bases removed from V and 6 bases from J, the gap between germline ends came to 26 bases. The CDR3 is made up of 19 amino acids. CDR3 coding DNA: TGTGCCATCAGTGAGAGGGGCAGGGGTGGGGTGGGGAGTGGCAATGAGCAGTTCTTC. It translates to CAISERGRGGVGSGNEQFF.

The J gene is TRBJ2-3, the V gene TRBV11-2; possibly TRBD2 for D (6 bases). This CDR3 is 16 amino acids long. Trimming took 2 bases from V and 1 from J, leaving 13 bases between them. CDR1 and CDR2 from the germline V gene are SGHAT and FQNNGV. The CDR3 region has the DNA TGTGCCAGCAGCTTACTTACGGGGGTGGGCACAGATACGCAGTATTTT. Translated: CASSLLTGVGTDTQYF.

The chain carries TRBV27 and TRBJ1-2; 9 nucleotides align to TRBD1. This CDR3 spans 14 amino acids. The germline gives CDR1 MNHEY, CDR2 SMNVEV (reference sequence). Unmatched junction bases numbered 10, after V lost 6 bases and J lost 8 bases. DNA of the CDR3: TGTGCCAGCAGAACTACGGGACAGGGCGGCGGCTACACCTTC. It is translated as CASRTTGQGGGYTF.

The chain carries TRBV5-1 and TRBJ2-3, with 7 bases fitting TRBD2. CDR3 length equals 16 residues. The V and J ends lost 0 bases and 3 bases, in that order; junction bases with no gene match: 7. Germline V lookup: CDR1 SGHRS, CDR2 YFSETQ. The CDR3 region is CASSLEVTGGTDTQYF. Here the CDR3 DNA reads TGCGCCAGCAGCTTGGAGGTGACGGGGGGTACAGATACGCAGTATTTT.

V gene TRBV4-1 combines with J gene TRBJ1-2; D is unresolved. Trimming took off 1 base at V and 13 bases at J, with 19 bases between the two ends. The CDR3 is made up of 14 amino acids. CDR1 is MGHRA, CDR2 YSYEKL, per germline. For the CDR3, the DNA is TGCGCCAGCAGCCAAGTCGGCGTACGGGGAGCCGCCACCTTC. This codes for CASSQVGVRGAATF.

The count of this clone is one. CDR3 DNA sequence: TGTGCCAGCAGCCCCGGACAGGGCAACTATGGCTACACCTTC. It encodes CASSPGQGNYGYTF. The rearrangement joins TRBV9 to TRBJ1-2, with 8 bases that match TRBD1. Germline V gene data show CDR1 as SGDLS and CDR2 as YYNGEE. V shed 4 bases and J 2 bases; nucleotides not matched to a gene: 4. The CDR3 totals 14 residues.

CDR3 DNA sequence: TGTGCCTCCGAAAGACAGGGGATTTCAGATACGCAGTATTTT. It encodes CASERQGISDTQYF. The chain has TRBV30 and TRBJ2-3; 8 bases agree with TRBD1. The CDR3 is 14 residues long. Germline V gives CDR1 GTSNPN, CDR2 SVGIG (reference sequence). The V segment lost 7 bases and the J segment 4 bases; nucleotides outside the gene matches: 10.

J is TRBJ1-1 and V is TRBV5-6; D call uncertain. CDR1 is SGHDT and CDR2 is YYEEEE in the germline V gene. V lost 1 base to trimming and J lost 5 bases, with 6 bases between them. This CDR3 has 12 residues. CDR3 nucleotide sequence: TGTGCCAGCAGCTTGCTGAGGACTGAAGCTTTCTTT. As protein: CASSLLRTEAFF.

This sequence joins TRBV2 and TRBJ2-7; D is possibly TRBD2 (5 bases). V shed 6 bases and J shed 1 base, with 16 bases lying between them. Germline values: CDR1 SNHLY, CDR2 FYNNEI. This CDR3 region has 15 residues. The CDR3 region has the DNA TGTGCCAGCAGCGATTTCGGGAAGGGATCCTACGAGCAGTACTTC. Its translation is CASSDFGKGSYEQYF.

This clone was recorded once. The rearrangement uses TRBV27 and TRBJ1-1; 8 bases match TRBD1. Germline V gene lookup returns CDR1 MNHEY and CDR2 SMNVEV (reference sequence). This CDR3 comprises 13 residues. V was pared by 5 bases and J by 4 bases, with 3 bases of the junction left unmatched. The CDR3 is CASSLTGGTEAFF. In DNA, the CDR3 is TGTGCCAGCAGTCTTACAGGGGGCACTGAAGCTTTCTTT.

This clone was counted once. CDR3 in DNA: TGTGCTAGTGGTTTGGTACGTGGCGACAGCGGGGAGCTGTTTTTT. It encodes CASGLVRGDSGELFF. The J gene is TRBJ2-2, the V gene TRBV12-5; tentatively, D is TRBD1 (5 bases). Trimming took 0 bases from V and 7 from J, leaving 12 bases between them. Germline CDR1 LGHNT, CDR2 FRNRAP. This CDR3 has 15 amino acids.

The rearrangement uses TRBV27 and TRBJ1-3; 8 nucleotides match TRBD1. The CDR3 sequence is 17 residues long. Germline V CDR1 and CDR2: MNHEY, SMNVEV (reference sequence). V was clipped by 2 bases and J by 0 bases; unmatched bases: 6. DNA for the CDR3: TGTGCCAGCAGTTTAAGAGGACAGGGCTTCTCTGGAAACACCATATATTTT. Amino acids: CASSLRGQGFSGNTIYF.

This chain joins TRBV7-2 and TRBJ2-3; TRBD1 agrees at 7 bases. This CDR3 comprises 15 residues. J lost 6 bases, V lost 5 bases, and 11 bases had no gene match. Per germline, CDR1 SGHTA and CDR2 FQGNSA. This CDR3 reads CASSLWDSLVDTQYF. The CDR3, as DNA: TGTGCCAGCAGCCTATGGGACAGTTTGGTTGATACGCAGTATTTT. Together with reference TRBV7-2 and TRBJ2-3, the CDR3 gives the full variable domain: GAGVSQSPSNKVTEKGKDVELRCDPISGHTALYWYRQSLGQGLEFLIYFQGNSAPDKSGLPSDRFSAERTGGSVSTLTIQRTQQEDSAVYLCASSLWDSLVDTQYFGPGTRLTVL.

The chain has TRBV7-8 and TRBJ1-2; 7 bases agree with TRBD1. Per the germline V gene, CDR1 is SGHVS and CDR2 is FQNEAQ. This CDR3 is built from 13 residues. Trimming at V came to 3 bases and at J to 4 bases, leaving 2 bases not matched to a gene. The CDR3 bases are TGTGCCAGCAGCTTGACAGGGAGCTATGGCTACACCTTC. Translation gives CASSLTGSYGYTF.

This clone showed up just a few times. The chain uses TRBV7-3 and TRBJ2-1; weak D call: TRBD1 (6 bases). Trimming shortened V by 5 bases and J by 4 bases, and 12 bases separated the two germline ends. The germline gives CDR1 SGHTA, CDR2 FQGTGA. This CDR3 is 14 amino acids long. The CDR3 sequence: CASSTGTHYNEQFF. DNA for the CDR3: TGTGCCAGCAGCACCGGGACACATTACAATGAGCAGTTCTTC.

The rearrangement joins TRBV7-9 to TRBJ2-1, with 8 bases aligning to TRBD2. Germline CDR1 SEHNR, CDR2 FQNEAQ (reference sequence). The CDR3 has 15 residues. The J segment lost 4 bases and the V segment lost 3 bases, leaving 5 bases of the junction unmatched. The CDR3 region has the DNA TGTGCCAGCAGCTTCCTAGCGGGTTTTTACAATGAGCAGTTCTTC. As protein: CASSFLAGFYNEQFF.

The CDR3 sequence: CASSGLAGAGYEQYF. In nucleotides, the CDR3 is TGTGCCAGCAGCGGACTAGCGGGAGCAGGCTACGAGCAGTACTTC. V and J are TRBV7-8 and TRBJ2-7; TRBD2 aligns across 13 bases. V lost 5 bases to trimming and J lost 3 bases; unmatched junction nucleotides: 4. Germline V gene sequence: CDR1 SGHVS, CDR2 FQNEAQ. The CDR3 extends over 15 amino acids. Using reference TRBV7-8 and TRBJ2-7 for the parts outside the CDR3, the full variable domain is GAGVSQSPRYKVAKRGQDVALRCDPISGHVSLFWYQQALGQGPEFLTYFQNEAQLDKSGLPSDRFFAERPEGSVSTLKIQRTQQEDSAVYLCASSGLAGAGYEQYFGPGTRLTVT.

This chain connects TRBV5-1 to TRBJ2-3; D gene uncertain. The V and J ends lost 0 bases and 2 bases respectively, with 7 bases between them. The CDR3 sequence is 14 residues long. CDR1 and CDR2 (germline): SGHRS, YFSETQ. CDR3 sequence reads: CASSLAQDTDTQYF. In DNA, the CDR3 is TGCGCCAGCAGCTTGGCGCAGGACACAGATACGCAGTATTTT. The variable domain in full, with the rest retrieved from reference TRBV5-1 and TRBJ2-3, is KAGVTQTPRYLIKTRGQQVTLSCSPISGHRSVSWYQQTPGQGLQFLFEYFSETQRNKGNFPGRFSGRQFSNSRSEMNVSTLELGDSALYLCASSLAQDTDTQYFGPGTRLTVL.

The CDR3 is CASRETGGLYTEAFF. The CDR3, as DNA: TGTGCCAGCAGAGAGACAGGGGGACTGTACACTGAAGCTTTCTTT. This chain joins TRBV6-1 and TRBJ1-1; 9 nucleotides match TRBD1. The germline V gene encodes CDR1 MNHNS and CDR2 SASEGT. The CDR3 spans 15 residues. Losses at the gene ends were 6 bases for V and 3 bases for J; bases not matched to a gene: 8.

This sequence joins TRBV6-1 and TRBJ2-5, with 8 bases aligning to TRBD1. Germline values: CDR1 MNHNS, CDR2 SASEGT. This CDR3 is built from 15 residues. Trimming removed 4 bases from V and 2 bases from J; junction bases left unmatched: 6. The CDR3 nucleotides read TGTGCCAGCAGTGGGGATACAGGGGGGCAAGAGACCCAGTACTTC. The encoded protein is CASSGDTGGQETQYF.